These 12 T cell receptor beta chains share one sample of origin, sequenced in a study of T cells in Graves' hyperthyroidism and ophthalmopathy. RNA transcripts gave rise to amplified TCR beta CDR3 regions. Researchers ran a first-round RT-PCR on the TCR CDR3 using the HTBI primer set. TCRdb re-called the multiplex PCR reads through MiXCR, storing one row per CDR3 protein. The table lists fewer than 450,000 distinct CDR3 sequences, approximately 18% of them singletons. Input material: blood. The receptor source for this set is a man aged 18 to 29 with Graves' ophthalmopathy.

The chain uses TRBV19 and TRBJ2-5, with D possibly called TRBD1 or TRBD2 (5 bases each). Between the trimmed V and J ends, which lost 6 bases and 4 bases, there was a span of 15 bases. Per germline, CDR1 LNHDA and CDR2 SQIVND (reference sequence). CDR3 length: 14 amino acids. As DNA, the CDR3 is TGTGCCAGTAGATCAGGCAGGGCGGGAGAGACCCAGTACTTC. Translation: CASRSGRAGETQYF.

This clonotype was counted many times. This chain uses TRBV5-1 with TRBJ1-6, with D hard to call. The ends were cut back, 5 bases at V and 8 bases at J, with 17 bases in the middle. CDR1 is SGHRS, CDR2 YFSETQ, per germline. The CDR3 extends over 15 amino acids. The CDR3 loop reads CASRRDGNRDSPLHF. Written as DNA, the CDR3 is TGCGCCAGCAGACGCGACGGGAATAGGGATTCACCCCTCCACTTT.

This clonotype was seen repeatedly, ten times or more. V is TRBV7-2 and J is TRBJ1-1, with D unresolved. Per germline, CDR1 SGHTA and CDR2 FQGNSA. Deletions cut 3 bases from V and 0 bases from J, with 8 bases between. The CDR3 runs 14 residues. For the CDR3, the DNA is TGTGCCAGCAGCTTCTACCAGCTGAACACTGAAGCTTTCTTT. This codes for CASSFYQLNTEAFF.

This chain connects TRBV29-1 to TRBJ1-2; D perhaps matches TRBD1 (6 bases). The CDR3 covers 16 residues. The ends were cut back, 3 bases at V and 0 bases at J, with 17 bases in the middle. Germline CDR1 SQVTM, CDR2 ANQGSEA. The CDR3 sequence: CSVEMVGGQPNYGYTF. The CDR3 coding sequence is TGCAGCGTTGAGATGGTGGGGGGGCAACCTAACTATGGCTACACCTTC. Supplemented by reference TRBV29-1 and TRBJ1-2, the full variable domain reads SAVISQKPSRDICQRGTSLTIQCQVDSQVTMMFWYRQQPGQSLTLIATANQGSEATYESGFVIDKFPISRPNLTFSTLTVSNMSPEDSSIYLCSVEMVGGQPNYGYTFGSGTRLTVV.

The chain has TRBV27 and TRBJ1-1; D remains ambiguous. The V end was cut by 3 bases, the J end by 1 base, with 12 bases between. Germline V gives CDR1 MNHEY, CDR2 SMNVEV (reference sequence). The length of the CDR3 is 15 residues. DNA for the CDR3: TGTGCCAGCAGTTTCGCAGTGAAGGGGAACACTGAAGCTTTCTTT. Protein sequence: CASSFAVKGNTEAFF.

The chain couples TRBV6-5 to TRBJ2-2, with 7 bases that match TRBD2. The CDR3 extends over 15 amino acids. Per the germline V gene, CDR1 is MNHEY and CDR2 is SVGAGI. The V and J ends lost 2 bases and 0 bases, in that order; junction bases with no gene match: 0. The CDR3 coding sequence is TGTGCCAGCAGTTACGCGGGGGCGAACACCGGGGAGCTGTTTTTT. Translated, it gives CASSYAGANTGELFF.

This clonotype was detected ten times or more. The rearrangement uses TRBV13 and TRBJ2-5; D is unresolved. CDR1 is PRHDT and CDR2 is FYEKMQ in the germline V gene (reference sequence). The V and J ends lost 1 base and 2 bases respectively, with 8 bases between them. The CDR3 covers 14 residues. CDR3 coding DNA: TGTGCCAGCAGCTTAGTGGACGGACAAGAGACCCAGTACTTC. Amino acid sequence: CASSLVDGQETQYF.

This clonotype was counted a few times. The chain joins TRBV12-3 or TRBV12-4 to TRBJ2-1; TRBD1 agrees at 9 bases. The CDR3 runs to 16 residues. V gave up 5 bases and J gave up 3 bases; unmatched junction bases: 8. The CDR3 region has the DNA TGTGCCAGCAGTCTCAACCGGGACAGGGTCTACAATGAGCAGTTCTTC. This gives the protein CASSLNRDRVYNEQFF.

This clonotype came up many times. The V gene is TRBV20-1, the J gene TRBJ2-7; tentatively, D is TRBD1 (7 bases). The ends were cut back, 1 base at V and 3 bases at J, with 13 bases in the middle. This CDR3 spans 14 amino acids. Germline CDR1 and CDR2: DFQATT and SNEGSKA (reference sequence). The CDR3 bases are TGCAGTGCTAGAGTTGCAGGGGGGTACTACGAGCAGTACTTC. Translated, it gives CSARVAGGYYEQYF.

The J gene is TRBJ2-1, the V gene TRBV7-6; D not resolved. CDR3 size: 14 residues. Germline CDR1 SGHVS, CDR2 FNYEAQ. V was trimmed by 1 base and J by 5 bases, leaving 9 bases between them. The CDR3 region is CASSLGLGDNEQFF. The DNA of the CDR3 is TGTGCCAGCAGCTTAGGGTTAGGAGACAATGAGCAGTTCTTC.

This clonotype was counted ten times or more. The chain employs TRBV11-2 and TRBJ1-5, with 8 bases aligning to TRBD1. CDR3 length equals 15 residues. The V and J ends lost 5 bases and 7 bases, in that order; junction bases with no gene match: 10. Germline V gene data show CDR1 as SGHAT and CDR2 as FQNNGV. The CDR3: CASSLTDRAGQPQHF. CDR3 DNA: TGTGCCAGCAGCCTAACGGACAGGGCTGGGCAGCCCCAGCATTTT.

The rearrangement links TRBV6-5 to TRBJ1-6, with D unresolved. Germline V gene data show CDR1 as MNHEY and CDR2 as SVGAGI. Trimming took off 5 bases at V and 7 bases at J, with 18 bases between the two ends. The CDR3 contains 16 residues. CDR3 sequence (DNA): TGTGCCAGCAGTACTTTTTGGGATTCGGGGAATTCACCCCTCCACTTT. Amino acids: CASSTFWDSGNSPLHF.